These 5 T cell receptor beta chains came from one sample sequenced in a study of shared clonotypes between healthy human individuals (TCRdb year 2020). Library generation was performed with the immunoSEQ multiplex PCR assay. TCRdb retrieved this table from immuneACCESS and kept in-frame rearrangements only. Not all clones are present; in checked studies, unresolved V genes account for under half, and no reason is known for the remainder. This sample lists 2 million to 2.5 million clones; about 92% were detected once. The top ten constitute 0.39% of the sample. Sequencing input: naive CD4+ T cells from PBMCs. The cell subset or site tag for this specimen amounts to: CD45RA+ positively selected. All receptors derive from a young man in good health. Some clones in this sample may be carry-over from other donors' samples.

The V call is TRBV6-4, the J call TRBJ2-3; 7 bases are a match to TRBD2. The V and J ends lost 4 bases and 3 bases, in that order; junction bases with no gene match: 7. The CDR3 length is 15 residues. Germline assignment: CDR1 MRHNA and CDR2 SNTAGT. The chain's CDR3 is CASSVAGDGTDTQYF. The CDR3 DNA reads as TGTGCCAGCAGTGTTGCGGGAGATGGGACAGATACGCAGTATTTT.

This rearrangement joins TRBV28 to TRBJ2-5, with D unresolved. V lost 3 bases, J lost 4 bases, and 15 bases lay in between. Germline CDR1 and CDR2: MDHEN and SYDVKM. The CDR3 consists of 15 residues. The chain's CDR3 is CASSFFAWEGETQYF. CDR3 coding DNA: TGTGCCAGCAGTTTCTTTGCCTGGGAAGGAGAGACCCAGTACTTC. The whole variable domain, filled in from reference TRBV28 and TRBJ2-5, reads DVKVTQSSRYLVKRTGEKVFLECVQDMDHENMFWYRQDPGLGLRLIYFSYDVKMKEKGDIPEGYSVSREKKERFSLILESASTNQTSMYLCASSFFAWEGETQYFGPGTRLLVL.

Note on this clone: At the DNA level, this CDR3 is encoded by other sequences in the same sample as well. The CDR3, as DNA: TGTGCCAGCAGTGAAGCGACCTATGGCTACACCTTC. It specifies CASSEATYGYTF. The chain employs TRBV6-1 and TRBJ1-2, with D unclear. CDR1 is MNHNS, CDR2 SASEGT, per germline. The CDR3 length is 12 residues. V gave up 0 bases and J gave up 4 bases, with 3 bases separating them.

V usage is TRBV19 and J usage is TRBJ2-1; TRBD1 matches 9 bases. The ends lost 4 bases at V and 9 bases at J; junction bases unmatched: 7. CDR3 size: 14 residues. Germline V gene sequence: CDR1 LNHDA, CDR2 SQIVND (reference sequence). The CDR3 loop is CASSKGQGFSEQFF. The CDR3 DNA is TGTGCCAGTAGTAAGGGACAGGGTTTCAGTGAGCAGTTCTTC. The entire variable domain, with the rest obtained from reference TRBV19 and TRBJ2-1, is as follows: DGGITQSPKYLFRKEGQNVTLSCEQNLNHDAMYWYRQDPGQGLRLIYYSQIVNDFQKGDIAEGYSVSREKKESFPLTVTSAQKNPTAFYLCASSKGQGFSEQFFGPGTRLTVL.

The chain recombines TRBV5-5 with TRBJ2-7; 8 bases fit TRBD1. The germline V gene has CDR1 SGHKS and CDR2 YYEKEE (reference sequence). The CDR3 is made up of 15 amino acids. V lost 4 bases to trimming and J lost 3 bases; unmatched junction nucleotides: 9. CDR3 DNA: TGTGCCAGCAGCCCCACTGGGACAGGAGTCTACGAGCAGTACTTC. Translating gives CASSPTGTGVYEQYF.